One sample yielded the 14 T cell receptor beta chains listed below, sequenced in a study of Graves' ophthalmopathy and Graves' hyperthyroidism. RNA transcripts were the source from which TCR beta CDR3 regions were amplified. RT-PCR in the first round used HTBI primers; a second-round multiplex PCR followed. TCRdb re-derived calls from the multiplex PCR reads in MiXCR, one entry per CDR3 protein. Of tens of thousands of distinct CDR3 sequences in the sample, less than 65% were seen once. Input material: peripheral blood. All receptors come from an adult woman with Graves' ophthalmopathy.

The sample holds many counts of this clonotype. This chain uses TRBV7-2 with TRBJ2-3; the D is unclear. In germline, CDR1 is SGHTA, CDR2 FQGNSA. With 5 bases removed from V and 6 bases from J, the gap between germline ends came to 12 bases. The CDR3 covers 13 residues. The CDR3 reads CASSLALGDTQYF. DNA of the CDR3: TGTGCCAGCAGCCTGGCTTTAGGGGATACGCAGTATTTT.

Many counts were recorded for this clonotype. A much larger clone lies a single base off, so this may be a read error. The rearrangement uses TRBV7-9 and TRBJ2-7; 9 bases align to TRBD1. The CDR3 length is 14 residues. Germline values: CDR1 SEHNR, CDR2 FQNEAQ (reference sequence). Written as DNA, the CDR3 is TGTGCCAGCAGCTTTTGGGACAGGGTCCACGAGCAGTGCTTC. Translated: CASSFWDRVHEQCF.

The chain uses TRBV7-2 and TRBJ1-5, with TRBD1 matching over 8 bases. V trimming: 4 bases; J trimming: 5 bases; junction bases outside the gene matches: 4. From germline, CDR1 is SGHTA and CDR2 FQGNSA. CDR3 length equals 14 residues. The CDR3 bases are TGTGCCAGCAGCTCCGACAGGGGTGATCAGCCCCAGCATTTT. Protein product: CASSSDRGDQPQHF.

This chain uses TRBV9 with TRBJ2-5; 12 nucleotides agree with TRBD1. Germline V gives CDR1 SGDLS, CDR2 YYNGEE. The CDR3 length is 17 residues. Trimming took 4 bases from V and 0 from J; bases not matched to a gene: 7. For the CDR3, the DNA is TGTGCCAGCAGCATTCCCGGGACAGGGGGCCACCAAGAGACCCAGTACTTC. Residues: CASSIPGTGGHQETQYF.

In this sample, this clonotype turned up many times. The genes are TRBV5-1 and TRBJ2-1, with D possibly being TRBD2 (5 bases). This CDR3 spans 16 amino acids. V shed 0 bases and J shed 6 bases, with 16 bases lying between them. Germline V gene lookup returns CDR1 SGHRS and CDR2 YFSETQ. CDR3 sequence (DNA): TGCGCCAGCAGCTTGGCCGATGGACTTCAGGTCAATGAGCAGTTCTTC. Translated, it gives CASSLADGLQVNEQFF.

The chain carries TRBV3-1 and TRBJ2-4; TRBD1 might be the D (5 bases). The V and J ends lost 11 bases and 0 bases respectively, with 14 bases between them. This CDR3 is built from 14 residues. CDR1 and CDR2 from the germline V gene are LGHDT and YNNKEL (reference sequence). CDR3: CAPPGQGAKNIQYF. The CDR3 region has the DNA TGTGCCCCCCCCGGGCAGGGAGCCAAAAACATTCAGTACTTC. The whole variable domain, remainder taken from reference TRBV3-1 and TRBJ2-4, is DTAVSQTPKYLVTQMGNDKSIKCEQNLGHDTMYWYKQDSKKFLKIMFSYNNKELIINETVPNRFSPKSPDKAHLNLHINSLELGDSAVYFCAPPGQGAKNIQYFGAGTRLSVL.

CDR3 loop: CASSPNSGQWGTGELFF. DNA for the CDR3: TGTGCCAGCAGCCCTAACTCGGGACAGTGGGGCACCGGGGAGCTGTTTTTT. This chain uses TRBV7-9 with TRBJ2-2, with 7 bases that match TRBD1. Germline lookup yields CDR1 SEHNR and CDR2 FQNEAQ (reference sequence). The CDR3 extends over 17 amino acids. V shed 5 bases and J 4 bases; nucleotides not matched to a gene: 13.

This clonotype was detected ten times or more. V usage is TRBV4-2 and J usage is TRBJ2-1; 9 positions agree with TRBD1. Unmatched junction bases numbered 6, after V lost 4 bases and J lost 8 bases. This CDR3 has 14 residues. The V gene's germline CDR1 is LGHNA and CDR2 YNFKEQ. The CDR3 bases are TGTGCCAGCAGCCCTCGGGACAGGGAGGATGAGCAGTTCTTC. It translates to CASSPRDREDEQFF.

The table lists this clonotype with many counts. The chain uses TRBV4-3 and TRBJ1-4; perhaps TRBD1 as D (6 bases). The V and J ends lost 4 bases and 3 bases respectively, with 15 bases between them. The germline V gene has CDR1 LGHNA and CDR2 YSLEER. This CDR3 is built from 16 residues. In DNA, the CDR3 is TGCGCCAGCAGCCGTTTAAATCCAGGGGCTAATGAAAAACTGTTTTTT. Its protein product is CASSRLNPGANEKLFF.

The table lists this clonotype with a count of one. The gene calls are TRBV6-2 or TRBV6-3 and TRBJ2-5; TRBD1 is a possible D gene (5 bases). The V end lost 2 bases, the J end lost 4 bases, and 11 bases lay between the germline ends. Germline CDR1 is MNHEY and CDR2 is SVGEGT. This CDR3 has 14 amino acids. The CDR3 spells CASSYGQNGETQYF. For the CDR3, the DNA is TGTGCCAGCAGTTACGGACAAAATGGAGAGACCCAGTACTTC.

Comment on this clonotype: It may be a read error: a sequence one base away is much more abundant. The V and J genes are TRBV27 and TRBJ2-3; a possible D gene is TRBD1 (5 bases). The CDR3 spans 12 residues. Germline-derived CDR1 and CDR2 are MNHEY and SMNVEV (reference sequence). The CDR3 sequence is CASSPQTDMQYF. The CDR3 DNA reads TGTGCCAGCAGTCCACAGACAGATATGCAGTATTTT.

This clonotype occurred many times. The rearrangement joins TRBV7-9 to TRBJ2-3; maybe TRBD2 (5 bases). The CDR3 consists of 14 residues. Between the trimmed V and J ends, which lost 3 bases and 6 bases, there was a span of 13 bases. Germline-derived CDR1 and CDR2 are SEHNR and FQNEAQ (reference sequence). The CDR3 coding sequence is TGTGCCAGCAGCTTGGGTACTAGATTCGATACGCAGTATTTT. Translating it yields CASSLGTRFDTQYF.

Comments on this clonotype: As the CDR3 is not closed by the conserved phenylalanine or tryptophan, this likely results from a read error. V is TRBV9 and J is TRBJ2-3; the D is unclear. Trimming left V 0 bases short and J 5 bases short, with 4 bases between. CDR3 size: 12 residues. Germline-derived CDR1 and CDR2 are SGDLS and YYNGEE. CDR3 sequence (DNA): TGTGCCAGCAGCGTAGGAATAGATACGCAGTATTCT. Residues: CASSVGIDTQYS.

The chain joins TRBV20-1 to TRBJ2-7, with TRBD2 matching over 15 bases. The V gene's germline CDR1 is DFQATT and CDR2 SNEGSKA (reference sequence). V shed 6 bases and J 7 bases; nucleotides not matched to a gene: 10. The CDR3 loop spans 15 amino acids. The CDR3 DNA is TGCAGTGCAACTGGACTAGCGGGAGGGCCAGGTGAGCAGTACTTC. Its protein is CSATGLAGGPGEQYF.